The source of this T cell receptor beta chain is a study of cytomegalovirus exposure and HLA in healthy donors. General study findings and limits: Analysis was carried out at a later point, and it linked a missense DCLRE1C variant to TCR beta V- and J-gene trimming. Common viral pathogens seemed to be connected with several of the most significant clusters, according to a later analysis. Accurate prediction of HLA-A and HLA-B alleles (for most subjects) was reportedly achieved from TCR beta sequences.

As regards this clone: Its specificity is unknown.

V lost 3 bases to trimming and J lost 3 bases; unmatched junction nucleotides: 9. Per the germline V gene, CDR1 is KGHSH and CDR2 is LQKENI. This CDR3 contains 16 residues. Primers: 60 Vbeta forward and 13 Jbeta reverse. TCRdb keeps only in-frame clones here, not all; method: immunoSEQ multiplex PCR. The table lists 90,000 to 150,000 clones, 8.5% to 9% of them singletons, with 5.5% to 7.5% in the top ten. This receptor was obtained from a woman in her thirties or forties in good health and CMV-seropositive. This chain links TRBV18 with TRBJ2-7; 9 bases agree with TRBD1. The sample taken for sequencing was PBMCs. CDR3 bases: TGTGCCAGCTCACCGCAACCGAGGGACAGGGTCTACGAGCAGTACTTC. This codes for CASSPQPRDRVYEQYF.